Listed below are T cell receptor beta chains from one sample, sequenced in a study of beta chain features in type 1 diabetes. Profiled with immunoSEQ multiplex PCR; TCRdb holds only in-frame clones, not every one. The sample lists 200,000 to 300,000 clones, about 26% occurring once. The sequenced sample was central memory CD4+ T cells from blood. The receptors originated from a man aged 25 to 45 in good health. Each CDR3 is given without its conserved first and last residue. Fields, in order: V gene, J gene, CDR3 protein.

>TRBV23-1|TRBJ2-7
ASSQISYEQY
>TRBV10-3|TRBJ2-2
AVKTGGDDTGELF
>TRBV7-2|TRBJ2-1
ASSPEWGEQF
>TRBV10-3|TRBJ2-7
AISESVSAGQY
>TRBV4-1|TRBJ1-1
ASSQDRDRGNTEAF
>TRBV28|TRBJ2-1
ASSLTGRHGNEQF
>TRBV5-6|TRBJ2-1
ASRLSGTSYNEQF
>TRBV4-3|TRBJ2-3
ASSLSRRGDTQY
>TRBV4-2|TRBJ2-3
ASRDSLGYTQY
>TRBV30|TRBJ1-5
AWSPPGVNQPQH
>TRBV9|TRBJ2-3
ASSVGGRAIDAQY
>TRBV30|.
AWGDSSYEQY
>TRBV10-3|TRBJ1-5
AISESMGGYNQPQH
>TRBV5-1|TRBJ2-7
ASSLDGTPYEQY
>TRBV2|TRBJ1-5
ASSDGTVSNQPQH
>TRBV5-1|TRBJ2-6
ASTPGGTGANVLT
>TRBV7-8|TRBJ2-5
ASSLWGTTQETQY
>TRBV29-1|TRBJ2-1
SVDRVGNEQF
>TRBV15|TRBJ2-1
ATSRDPLGSFYNEQF
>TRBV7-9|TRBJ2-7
ASGRTASYEQY
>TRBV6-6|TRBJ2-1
ASLLASSYNEQF
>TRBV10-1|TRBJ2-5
ASSVGGAETQY
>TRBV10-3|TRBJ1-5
ATSGRDQPQH
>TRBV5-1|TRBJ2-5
ASSLPGLVVETQY
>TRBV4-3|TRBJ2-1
ASSQLISGTYNEQF
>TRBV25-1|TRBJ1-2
ASSSFRDSYGYT
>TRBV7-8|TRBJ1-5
ASSSREGPQPQH
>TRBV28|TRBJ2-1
ASSLDSAGGRRDEQF
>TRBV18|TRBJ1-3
ASSPPGQGAGNTIY
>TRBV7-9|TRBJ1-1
ASSSWGAYTEAF
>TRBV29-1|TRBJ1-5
SVQAGGSNQPQH
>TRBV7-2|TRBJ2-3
ASSPQRSTDTQY
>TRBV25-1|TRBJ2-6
ASSDAGSGANVLT
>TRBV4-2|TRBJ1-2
ASSQEASSGAFYGYT
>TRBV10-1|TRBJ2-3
ASNRANTDTQY
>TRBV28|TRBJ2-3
ASRYPGTDTQY
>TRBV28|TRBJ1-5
ASSRLGGVNQPQH
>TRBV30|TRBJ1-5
AWSTGDQPQH
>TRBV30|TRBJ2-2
AWRKLTFTGELF
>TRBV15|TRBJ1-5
ATSRGLTENQPQH
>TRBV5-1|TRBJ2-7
ASSLERPYEQY
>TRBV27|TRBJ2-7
ASSPSGAFSYEQY
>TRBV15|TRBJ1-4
ATSQGGATNEKLF
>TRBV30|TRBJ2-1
ASSGRKVNEQF
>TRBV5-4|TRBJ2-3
ASSRPSPSGGATDTQY
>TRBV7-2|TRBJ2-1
ASSPGEYNEQF
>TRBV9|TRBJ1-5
ASSVGRENQPQH
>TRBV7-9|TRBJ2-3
ASSLSETLTDTQY
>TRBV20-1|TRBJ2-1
SASSKNEQF
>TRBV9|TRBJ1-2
ASSVEVGARGYT
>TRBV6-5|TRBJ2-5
ASSPGTGLAQY
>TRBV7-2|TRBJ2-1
ASSLWAARAGSYNEQF
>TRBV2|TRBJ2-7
ASRGPYEQY